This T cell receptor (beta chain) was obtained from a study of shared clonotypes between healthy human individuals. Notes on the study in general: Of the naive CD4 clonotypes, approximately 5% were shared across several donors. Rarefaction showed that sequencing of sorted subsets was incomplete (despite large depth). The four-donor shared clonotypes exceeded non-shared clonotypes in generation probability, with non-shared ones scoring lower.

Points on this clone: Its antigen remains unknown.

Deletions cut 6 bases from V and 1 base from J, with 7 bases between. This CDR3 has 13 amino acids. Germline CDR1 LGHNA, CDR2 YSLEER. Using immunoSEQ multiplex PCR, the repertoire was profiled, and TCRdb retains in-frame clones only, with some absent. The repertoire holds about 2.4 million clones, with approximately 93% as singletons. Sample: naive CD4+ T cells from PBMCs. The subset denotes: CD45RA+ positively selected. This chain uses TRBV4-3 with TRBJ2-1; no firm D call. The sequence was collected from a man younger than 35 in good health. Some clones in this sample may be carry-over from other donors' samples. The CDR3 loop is CASSLASYNEQFF. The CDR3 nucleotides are TGCGCCAGCAGTCTGGCGTCCTACAATGAGCAGTTCTTC.